The source of this TCR beta chain is a study of control samples from healthy donors and cancer patients. Using immunoSEQ multiplex PCR, the repertoire was profiled, and TCRdb retains in-frame clones only, with some absent. The data hold tens of thousands of clones, with 86% observed a single time. As concerns this clone: Other DNA sequences in this specimen translate into the identical CDR3.

CDR3 length equals 12 residues. The V end lost 2 bases, the J end lost 5 bases, and 6 bases lay between the germline ends. Germline assignment: CDR1 LNHDA and CDR2 SQIVND (reference sequence). The sequenced material came from PBMCs. This TCR came from a woman aged 40 to 50 with lung cancer. This sequence joins TRBV19 and TRBJ2-5; D unclear. The DNA of the CDR3 is TGTGCCAGTAGTATATCGGGCGAGACCCAGTACTTC. Encoded protein: CASSISGETQYF.